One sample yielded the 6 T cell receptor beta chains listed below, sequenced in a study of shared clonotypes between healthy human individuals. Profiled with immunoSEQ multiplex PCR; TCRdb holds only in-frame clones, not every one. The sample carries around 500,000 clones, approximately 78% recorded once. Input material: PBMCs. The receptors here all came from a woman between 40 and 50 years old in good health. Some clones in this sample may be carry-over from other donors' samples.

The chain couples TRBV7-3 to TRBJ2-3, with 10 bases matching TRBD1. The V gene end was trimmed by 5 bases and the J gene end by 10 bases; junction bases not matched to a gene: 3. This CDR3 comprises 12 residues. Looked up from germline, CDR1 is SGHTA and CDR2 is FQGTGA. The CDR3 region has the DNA TGTGCCAGCAGCAGAGGACAGGGGGCGCAGTATTTT. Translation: CASSRGQGAQYF.

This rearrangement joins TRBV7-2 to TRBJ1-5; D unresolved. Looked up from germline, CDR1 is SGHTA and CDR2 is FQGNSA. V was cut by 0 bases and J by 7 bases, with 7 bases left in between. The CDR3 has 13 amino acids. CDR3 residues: CASSLADMQPQHF. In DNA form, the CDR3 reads TGTGCCAGCAGCTTAGCTGACATGCAGCCCCAGCATTTT.

CDR3 sequence reads: CSARDPRVQYF. The CDR3 DNA sequence: TGCAGTGCGCGGGACCCAAGGGTCCAGTACTTC. This chain joins TRBV20-1 and TRBJ2-4, with D possibly TRBD2 on 6 matching bases. The CDR3 extends over 11 amino acids. From germline, CDR1 is DFQATT and CDR2 SNEGSKA (reference sequence). V was shortened by 6 bases and J by 13 bases, with 16 bases between the two germline ends.

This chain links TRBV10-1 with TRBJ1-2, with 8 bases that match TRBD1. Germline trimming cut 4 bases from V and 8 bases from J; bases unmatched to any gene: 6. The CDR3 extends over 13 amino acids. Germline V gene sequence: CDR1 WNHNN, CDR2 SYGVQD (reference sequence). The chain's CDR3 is CASSAQGAWGYTF. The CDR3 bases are TGCGCCAGCAGTGCCCAGGGGGCTTGGGGCTACACCTTC.

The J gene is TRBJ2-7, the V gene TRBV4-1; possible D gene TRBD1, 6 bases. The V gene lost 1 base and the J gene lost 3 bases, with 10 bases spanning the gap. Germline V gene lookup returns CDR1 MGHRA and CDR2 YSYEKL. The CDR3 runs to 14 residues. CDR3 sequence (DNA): TGCGCCAGCAGCCAAGTGCAGGGGAGCTACGAGCAGTACTTC. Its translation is CASSQVQGSYEQYF.

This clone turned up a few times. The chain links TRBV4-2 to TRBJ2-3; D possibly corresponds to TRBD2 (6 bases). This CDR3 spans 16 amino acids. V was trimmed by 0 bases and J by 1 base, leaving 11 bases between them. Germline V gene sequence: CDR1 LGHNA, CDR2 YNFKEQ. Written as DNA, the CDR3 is TGTGCCAGCAGCCAAGATCCTACGGGAGGCACAGATACGCAGTATTTT. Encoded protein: CASSQDPTGGTDTQYF.